Ten or more counts support the clone carrying this T cell receptor beta chain. This entry is derived from a study of spatial heterogeneity in lung cancer. TCRdb re-analysed the 5' RACE reads in MiXCR, keeping a single row per CDR3 protein. Altogether 45,000 to 65,000 distinct CDR3 sequences are present, roughly 7% being singletons, with the ten largest covering around 38%. The time point is: blood at routine non-recurrence follow-up after resection. Sequencing covered unsorted whole RNA taken from tumor, nontumor lung or frozen PBMC. The CDR3 is 16 residues long. Trimming removed 3 bases from V and 4 bases from J, with 16 bases in between. Germline values: CDR1 MGHRA, CDR2 YSYEKL.

This TCR came from a female donor with early-stage non-small cell lung cancer. The genes are TRBV4-1 and TRBJ1-5; a possible D gene is TRBD1 (6 bases). Sequencing used PBMCs, obtained at follow-up. The CDR3 loop is CASSHRQRDTNQPQHF. CDR3 coding DNA: TGCGCCAGCAGCCACCGCCAAAGGGACACGAATCAGCCCCAGCATTTT.